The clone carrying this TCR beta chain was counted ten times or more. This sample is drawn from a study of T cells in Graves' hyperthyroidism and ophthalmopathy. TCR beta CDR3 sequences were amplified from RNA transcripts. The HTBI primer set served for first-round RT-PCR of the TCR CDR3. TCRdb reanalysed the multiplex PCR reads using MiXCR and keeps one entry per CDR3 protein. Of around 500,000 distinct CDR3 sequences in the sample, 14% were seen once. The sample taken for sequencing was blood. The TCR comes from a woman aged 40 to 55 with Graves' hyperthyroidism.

CDR3 DNA: TGTGCCAGCAGCCAGAGCGACCGCCAGCAAGAGACCCAGTACTTC. It specifies CASSQSDRQQETQYF. The chain couples TRBV3-1 to TRBJ2-5; D call uncertain. The V gene's germline CDR1 is LGHDT and CDR2 YNNKEL (reference sequence). V dropped 3 bases and J dropped 2 bases, with 13 bases sitting between them. The CDR3 is made up of 15 amino acids.